The 2 T cell receptor beta chains below come from one sample, sequenced in a study of blood T cell repertoires in COVID-19. Sequenced by immunoSEQ multiplex PCR; TCRdb stores in-frame clones only, minus some. The table shows hundreds of thousands of clones, with 85% to 90% occurring only once. Sequences were obtained from peripheral blood. The receptors originated from a woman aged 45 to 65 with COVID-19, enrolled during active disease.

This chain links TRBV11-3 with TRBJ2-7; D possibly corresponds to TRBD1 (6 bases). The CDR3 covers 12 residues. V gave up 8 bases and J gave up 7 bases, with 15 bases separating them. Germline CDR1 reads SGHNT; CDR2 reads YENEEA. CDR3 region: CASGGHRGEQYF. The CDR3 DNA reads TGTGCCAGCGGGGGCCACCGAGGGGAGCAGTACTTC. Full variable domain (missing parts from reference TRBV11-3 and TRBJ2-7): EAGVVQSPRYKIIEKKQPVAFWCNPISGHNTLYWYLQNLGQGPELLIRYENEEAVDDSQLPKDRFSAERLKGVDSTLKIQPAELGDSAVYLCASGGHRGEQYFGPGTRLTVT.

The CDR3 loop reads CASSSRQGLGGNTIYF. The CDR3 DNA reads as TGCGCCAGCAGCTCCCGACAGGGGCTGGGCGGAAACACCATATATTTT. This sequence joins TRBV5-1 and TRBJ1-3, with 8 bases aligning to TRBD1. With 3 bases clipped from V and 4 bases from J, the junction kept 9 bases outside the gene matches. CDR1 SGHRS and CDR2 YFSETQ come from the germline V gene. CDR3 length equals 16 residues.